This T cell receptor (beta chain) comes out of a study of blood T cells in healthy people across ages. CDR1 and CDR2 from the germline V gene are SGHDT and YYEEEE. The CDR3 runs 14 residues. A sample-barcoded 5' primer and a J-beta primer mix were used in a second PCR of roughly 6 to 12 cycles. In TCRdb, the 5' RACE reads were re-called with MiXCR into one record per CDR3 protein. The sample lists around 2 million distinct CDR3 sequences; approximately 39% were seen once. Specimen: blood. The origin of this receptor is a human donor in good health. The chain recombines TRBV5-6 with TRBJ2-5; no reliable D call. The DNA end is more similar to TRBJ2-7, so the J call may be wrong. CDR3 bases: TGTGCCAGCAGCTTGGAAGGGTTTTCGAGCGAGCAGTACTTC. Its translation: CASSLEGFSSEQYF.